A single TCR beta chain is shown here with its context. Germline CDR1 is LNHNV and CDR2 is YYDKDF (reference sequence). V gave up 3 bases and J gave up 2 bases, with 11 bases separating them. This CDR3 spans 15 amino acids. The data were obtained in a study of control samples from healthy donors and cancer patients. Profiling relied on immunoSEQ multiplex PCR, and the TCRdb table lists in-frame clones only, not all of them. The profile shows 160,000 or so clones, over 85% of them singletons. The chain uses TRBV15 and TRBJ1-3; D not resolved. This clonotype was sampled from a man aged 50-60 years in good health. Sequenced input: blood. CDR3 bases: TGTGCCACCAGCAGCCGTTGGCAGGCTGGAAACACCATATATTTT. It encodes CATSSRWQAGNTIYF.